The subject of this entry is one T cell receptor beta chain. Its antigen is as yet unknown. Germline trimming cut 2 bases from V and 7 bases from J; bases unmatched to any gene: 16. The length of the CDR3 is 18 residues. Looked up from germline, CDR1 is SGHTA and CDR2 is FQGNSA. The data derive from a study of blood T cells in healthy people across ages. Per sample, a minimum of 6 million PBMCs were isolated. Study results and limitations: Unknown CMV status may confound age-related changes in expanded clones.

The second PCR ran roughly 7 to 11 cycles with a sample-barcoded 5' primer and J-beta primers. In TCRdb, the 5' RACE reads were re-called with MiXCR into one record per CDR3 protein. Of 500,000 to 700,000 distinct CDR3 sequences in the sample, approximately 30% were seen once. Sequenced material: blood. The chain joins TRBV7-2 to TRBJ2-2; 7 positions match TRBD1. This clonotype was sampled from a woman of 80 years or more in good health. The CDR3 loop reads CASSLSNWIRGLSGELFF. DNA for the CDR3: TGTGCCAGCAGCTTAAGCAATTGGATTAGGGGGCTGAGCGGGGAGCTGTTTTTT.